This T cell receptor (beta chain) was captured by sequencing in a study of T-cell memory formation after mild COVID-19. Across the study: Clusters were largely donor specific. Findings of the study overall: Pre-infection memory harbored some responding clones, suggesting cross-reactive memory joined. The CD4+ clones that contracted clustered mainly within CM and EM, and the CD8+ clones concentrated in EMRA.

Of note for this clonotype: No antigen is known for it.

V lost 3 bases and J lost 1, with 22 bases in between. This CDR3 region has 18 residues. The germline CDR1 and CDR2 sequences are SGHRS and YFSETQ. Each CDR3 protein gets one entry after TCRdb re-called the 5' RACE reads with MiXCR. The data show about 200,000 distinct CDR3 sequences, around 8.8% seen once. This chain uses TRBV5-1 with TRBJ1-1; the D is unclear. The TCR originated in a man younger than 30 who had mild COVID-19 (a few samples of this study predate the infection). Cell type and time point are not known. The sample taken for sequencing was PBMCs or a T cell subset sorted from them (not recorded which). The CDR3 reads CASSSSSDPWRRNTEAFF. In nucleotides, the CDR3 is TGCGCCAGCAGCTCGTCCTCCGACCCATGGAGGAGGAACACTGAAGCTTTCTTT.